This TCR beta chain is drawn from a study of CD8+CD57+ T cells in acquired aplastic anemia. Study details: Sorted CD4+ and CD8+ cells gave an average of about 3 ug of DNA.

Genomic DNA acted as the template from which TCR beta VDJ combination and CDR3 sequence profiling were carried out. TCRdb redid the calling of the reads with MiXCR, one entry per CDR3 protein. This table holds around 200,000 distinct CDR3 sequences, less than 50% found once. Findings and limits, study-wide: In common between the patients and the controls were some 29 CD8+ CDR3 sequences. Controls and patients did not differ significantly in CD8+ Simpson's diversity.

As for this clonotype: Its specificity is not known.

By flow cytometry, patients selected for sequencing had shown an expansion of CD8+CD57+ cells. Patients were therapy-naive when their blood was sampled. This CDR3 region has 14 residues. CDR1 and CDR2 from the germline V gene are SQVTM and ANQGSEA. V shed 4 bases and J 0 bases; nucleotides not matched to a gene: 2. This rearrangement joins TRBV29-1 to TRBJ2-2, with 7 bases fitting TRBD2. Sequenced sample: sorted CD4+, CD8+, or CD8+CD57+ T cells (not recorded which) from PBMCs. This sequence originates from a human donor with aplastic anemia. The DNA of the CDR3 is TGCAGCGTTGGGGGAGGGACGAACACCGGGGAGCTGTTTTTT. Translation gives CSVGGGTNTGELFF.